The next 29 T cell receptor beta chains were all read from a single sample in a study of T cell responses to AZD1222 COVID-19 vaccine. Sequenced by immunoSEQ multiplex PCR; TCRdb stores in-frame clones only, minus some. The sample has about 68,000 clones, 80% seen once. The sequenced sample was peripheral blood, obtained on day 0 of AZD1222 vaccination. These receptors all come from an adult in good health.

The chain recombines TRBV5-5 with TRBJ2-3; D is unclear. V lost 3 bases and J lost 0, with 5 bases in between. The CDR3 sequence is 13 residues long. Looked up from germline, CDR1 is SGHKS and CDR2 is YYEKEE (reference sequence). CDR3 region: CASSSFSTDTQYF. The DNA for the CDR3 is TGTGCCAGCAGCTCGTTTAGCACAGATACGCAGTATTTT.

V is TRBV28 and J is TRBJ1-6; weak D call: TRBD1 (5 bases). Germline values: CDR1 MDHEN, CDR2 SYDVKM. The CDR3 loop spans 15 amino acids. Trimming removed 2 bases at V and 8 bases at J, with 13 bases between. The CDR3 DNA reads TGTGCCAGCAGTTTAAGGACGGGGGGGGATTCACCCCTCCACTTT. Amino acids: CASSLRTGGDSPLHF.

V and J are TRBV5-4 and TRBJ1-6; D remains ambiguous. Trimming cost V 5 bases and J 6 bases, with 6 bases left between them. From germline, CDR1 is SGHNT and CDR2 YYREEE (reference sequence). This CDR3 comprises 12 residues. The chain's CDR3 is CASSLGNSPLHF. CDR3 coding DNA: TGTGCCAGCAGTCTGGGTAATTCACCCCTCCACTTT.

This clone was seen a handful of times. This rearrangement joins TRBV19 to TRBJ2-1; the match to TRBD1 covers 8 bases. Germline V gene lookup returns CDR1 LNHDA and CDR2 SQIVND (reference sequence). Trimming cost V 1 base and J 4 bases; bases outside gene matches: 6. The CDR3 loop spans 16 amino acids. The CDR3, as DNA: TGTGCCAGTAGTATAGTGGGCGGACAGGGTTACAATGAGCAGTTCTTC. This codes for CASSIVGGQGYNEQFF.

The chain combines TRBV6-6 with TRBJ1-5; D gene ambiguous. CDR3 length: 13 amino acids. Trimming took 4 bases from V and 7 from J, leaving 11 bases between them. Germline CDR1 and CDR2: MNHNY and SVGAGI (reference sequence). CDR3: CASSLIQVQPQHF. The CDR3 DNA follows: TGTGCCAGCAGTTTAATTCAGGTACAGCCCCAGCATTTT.

This sequence joins TRBV25-1 and TRBJ2-3, with 7 positions matching TRBD2. This CDR3 has 14 residues. The germline V gene has CDR1 MGHDK and CDR2 SYGVNS. With 6 bases clipped from V and 1 base from J, the junction kept 4 bases outside the gene matches. CDR3 coding DNA: TGTGCCAGCAGCGGCACTAGCGGCACAGATACGCAGTATTTT. This sequence encodes CASSGTSGTDTQYF.

J is TRBJ1-2 and V is TRBV6-2 or TRBV6-3; 8 bases fit TRBD1. CDR1 and CDR2 from the germline V gene are MNHEY and SVGEGT. The CDR3 is made up of 16 amino acids. The trim removed 0 bases at V and 2 bases at J, leaving 5 bases unmatched. CDR3 region: CASSYSTGQANYGYTF. CDR3 nucleotides: TGTGCCAGCAGTTACTCAACGGGACAGGCGAACTATGGCTACACCTTC.

The gene calls are TRBV19 and TRBJ2-1; TRBD1 matches at 9 bases. In germline, CDR1 is LNHDA, CDR2 SQIVND (reference sequence). The CDR3 extends over 15 amino acids. V was clipped by 5 bases and J by 7 bases; unmatched bases: 9. CDR3 DNA sequence: TGTGCCAGTAGTCGCGACCGGGACAGGGTTAATGAGCAGTTCTTC. Translation gives CASSRDRDRVNEQFF. Full variable domain (remainder filled in from reference TRBV19 and TRBJ2-1): DGGITQSPKYLFRKEGQNVTLSCEQNLNHDAMYWYRQDPGQGLRLIYYSQIVNDFQKGDIAEGYSVSREKKESFPLTVTSAQKNPTAFYLCASSRDRDRVNEQFFGPGTRLTVL.

CDR3 region: CASSYGTGDRFGTEAFF. In nucleotides, the CDR3 is TGTGCCAGCAGTTACGGGACAGGGGATAGGTTCGGCACTGAAGCTTTCTTT. J is TRBJ1-1 and V is TRBV6-2 or TRBV6-3; 10 bases agree with TRBD1. The CDR3 totals 17 residues. Trimming cost V 2 bases and J 4 bases; bases outside gene matches: 10. Germline V gives CDR1 MNHEY, CDR2 SVGEGT.

Only one count was recorded for this clone. V usage is TRBV7-9 and J usage is TRBJ1-6; D unresolved. CDR3 length equals 14 residues. Deletions cut 9 bases from V and 8 bases from J, with 17 bases between. Germline V CDR1 and CDR2: SEHNR, FQNEAQ (reference sequence). DNA for the CDR3: TGTGCCAGTGGATGGCAGGTCGCGGATTCACCCCTCCACTTT. Encoded protein: CASGWQVADSPLHF.

The rearrangement uses TRBV19 and TRBJ1-2; D unresolved. Per the germline V gene, CDR1 is LNHDA and CDR2 is SQIVND (reference sequence). The CDR3 totals 13 residues. V lost 0 bases, J lost 4 bases, and 6 bases lay in between. CDR3 DNA: TGTGCCAGTAGTATAGAAGGCAGCTATGGCTACACCTTC. It specifies CASSIEGSYGYTF. The variable domain in full, with the rest retrieved from reference TRBV19 and TRBJ1-2, is DGGITQSPKYLFRKEGQNVTLSCEQNLNHDAMYWYRQDPGQGLRLIYYSQIVNDFQKGDIAEGYSVSREKKESFPLTVTSAQKNPTAFYLCASSIEGSYGYTFGSGTRLTVV.

This chain uses TRBV7-2 with TRBJ1-2, with D perhaps matching TRBD1 (5 bases). V dropped 5 bases and J dropped 5 bases, with 15 bases sitting between them. Germline CDR1 and CDR2: SGHTA and FQGNSA. The CDR3 loop spans 14 amino acids. This CDR3 is CASSPEQGVYGYTF. CDR3 DNA: TGTGCCAGCAGCCCAGAGCAGGGAGTATATGGCTACACCTTC.

The genes are TRBV12-3 or TRBV12-4 and TRBJ1-2, with a weak D call TRBD1 (6 bases). The CDR3 has 13 amino acids. Deletions cut 6 bases from V and 8 bases from J, with 16 bases between. CDR3 bases: TGTGCCAGCAGAGAACAGGGAGGGGAAGGCTACACCTTC. The encoded protein is CASREQGGEGYTF.

The rearrangement uses TRBV9 and TRBJ2-7; 8 bases align to TRBD1. J lost 5 bases, V lost 4 bases, and 11 bases had no gene match. Germline CDR1 and CDR2: SGDLS and YYNGEE. The CDR3 extends over 15 amino acids. The CDR3, as DNA: TGTGCCAGCAGCTTCGCCGGGACAGGAGTTCACGAGCAGTACTTC. The encoded protein is CASSFAGTGVHEQYF.

The CDR3 sequence: CASSRVGREAFF. The CDR3 nucleotides are TGTGCCAGCAGCCGAGTGGGTCGCGAAGCTTTCTTT. V is TRBV6-5 and J is TRBJ1-1; unclear D gene. The CDR3 has 12 residues. Trimming took off 6 bases at V and 8 bases at J, with 13 bases between the two ends. The V gene's germline CDR1 is MNHEY and CDR2 SVGAGI.

V usage is TRBV5-1 and J usage is TRBJ1-6; perhaps TRBD1 as D (6 bases). V lost 2 bases and J 6 bases, leaving 12 bases between the germline ends. Germline values: CDR1 SGHRS, CDR2 YFSETQ. The CDR3 contains 15 residues. The CDR3 loop is CASSFQGSANSPLHF. CDR3 coding DNA: TGCGCCAGCAGCTTCCAGGGGAGCGCTAATTCACCCCTCCACTTT.

This clone was picked up a small number of times. The chain carries TRBV5-6 and TRBJ2-1; D call uncertain. Germline V CDR1 and CDR2: SGHDT, YYEEEE. The CDR3 spans 13 residues. V lost 0 bases and J 10 bases, leaving 11 bases between the germline ends. The DNA for the CDR3 is TGTGCCAGCAGCTTGGGGCTAGATAGGGAGCAGTTCTTC. Amino acids: CASSLGLDREQFF.

The CDR3 nucleotides read TGTGCCAGCACCACTAGAACACGTGAAGCTTTCTTT. Encoded protein: CASTTRTREAFF. The J gene is TRBJ1-1, the V gene TRBV12-3 or TRBV12-4; D is unclear. The CDR3 loop spans 12 amino acids. V shed 7 bases and J shed 7 bases, with 13 bases lying between them.

The rearrangement joins TRBV24-1 to TRBJ1-2, with 9 nucleotides matching TRBD1. Germline values: CDR1 KGHDR, CDR2 SFDVKD. This CDR3 has 14 residues. Trimming took 7 bases from V and 7 from J; bases not matched to a gene: 9. CDR3 in amino acids: CATRPSGTGSGYTF. In DNA form, the CDR3 reads TGTGCCACCAGACCCTCCGGGACAGGGTCTGGCTACACCTTC.

The CDR3 loop reads CASSHGGNSPLHF. The CDR3, as DNA: TGTGCCAGCAGCCATGGGGGGAACTCACCCCTCCACTTT. The rearrangement joins TRBV3-1 (or the pseudogene TRBV3-2) to TRBJ1-6, with D possibly TRBD1 on 5 matching bases. The CDR3 length is 13 residues. CDR1 and CDR2 (germline): LGHDT, YNNKEL (reference sequence). V was pared by 3 bases and J by 10 bases, with 10 bases between.

The rearrangement links TRBV5-4 to TRBJ1-2; a possible D gene is TRBD1 (6 bases). The length of the CDR3 is 13 residues. Germline CDR1 and CDR2: SGHNT and YYREEE (reference sequence). Trimming removed 3 bases at V and 6 bases at J, with 12 bases between. CDR3 nucleotide sequence: TGTGCCAGCAGCTCACAGGGTGTAGATGGCTACACCTTC. Protein sequence: CASSSQGVDGYTF. Variable domain in full (rest from reference TRBV5-4 and TRBJ1-2): ETGVTQSPTHLIKTRGQQVTLRCSSQSGHNTVSWYQQALGQGPQFIFQYYREEENGRGNFPPRFSGLQFPNYSSELNVNALELDDSALYLCASSSQGVDGYTFGSGTRLTVV.

This chain joins TRBV18 and TRBJ2-3; D not resolved. Trimming removed 6 bases at V and 4 bases at J, with 17 bases between. Germline CDR1 is KGHSH and CDR2 is LQKENI. The CDR3 covers 15 residues. CDR3 loop: CASSRPSTIADTQYF. For the CDR3, the DNA is TGTGCCAGCTCTCGCCCCTCCACGATCGCAGATACGCAGTATTTT.

This clone was seen more than once but under ten times. V gene TRBV29-1 combines with J gene TRBJ1-6; unclear D gene. Germline lookup yields CDR1 SQVTM and CDR2 ANQGSEA. The V and J ends lost 3 bases and 9 bases respectively, with 12 bases between them. This CDR3 contains 13 residues. This CDR3 reads CSVEEGSGSPLHF. The DNA of the CDR3 is TGCAGCGTTGAGGAGGGCTCCGGTTCACCCCTCCACTTT. The full variable domain, its missing parts supplied by reference TRBV29-1 and TRBJ1-6, is SAVISQKPSRDICQRGTSLTIQCQVDSQVTMMFWYRQQPGQSLTLIATANQGSEATYESGFVIDKFPISRPNLTFSTLTVSNMSPEDSSIYLCSVEEGSGSPLHFGNGTRLTVT.

The chain recombines TRBV28 with TRBJ2-7; the match to TRBD2 covers 13 bases. The germline gives CDR1 MDHEN, CDR2 SYDVKM. The CDR3 is made up of 18 amino acids. The trim removed 5 bases at V and 3 bases at J, leaving 13 bases unmatched. The CDR3 DNA is TGTGCCAGCAGTAGTCTAACCCGACTAGCGGGGGGTGACTACGAGCAGTACTTC. Encoded protein: CASSSLTRLAGGDYEQYF. The variable domain in full, completed from reference TRBV28 and TRBJ2-7, reads DVKVTQSSRYLVKRTGEKVFLECVQDMDHENMFWYRQDPGLGLRLIYFSYDVKMKEKGDIPEGYSVSREKKERFSLILESASTNQTSMYLCASSSLTRLAGGDYEQYFGPGTRLTVT.

The chain uses TRBV5-6 and TRBJ1-2; D not certain. V was cut by 2 bases and J by 7 bases, with 15 bases left in between. Germline CDR1 reads SGHDT; CDR2 reads YYEEEE. The CDR3 has 14 amino acids. The CDR3 region has the DNA TGTGCCAGCAGCTTCCTTGCGGGTACCGCTGGCTACACCTTC. This gives the protein CASSFLAGTAGYTF.

The V gene is TRBV5-1, the J gene TRBJ2-1; the match to TRBD1 covers 10 bases. CDR1 and CDR2 from the germline V gene are SGHRS and YFSETQ. J was trimmed by 9 bases and V by 4 bases; bases with no gene match: 7. The CDR3 runs 14 residues. The DNA of the CDR3 is TGCGCCAGCAGCCCACGACAGGGGGCGGGTGAGCAGTTCTTC. Amino acids: CASSPRQGAGEQFF.

The chain has TRBV4-3 and TRBJ1-4; no firm D call. CDR3 length: 16 amino acids. The germline V gene encodes CDR1 LGHNA and CDR2 YSLEER. Deletions cut 0 bases from V and 7 bases from J, with 15 bases between. CDR3 sequence: CASSQDLSRWGEKLFF. CDR3 in DNA: TGCGCCAGCAGCCAAGATCTCTCCAGGTGGGGTGAAAAACTGTTTTTT.

The V gene is TRBV10-3, the J gene TRBJ1-3, with a weak D call TRBD1 (6 bases). This CDR3 spans 16 amino acids. Germline lookup yields CDR1 ENHRY and CDR2 SYGVKD. The V end was cut by 8 bases, the J end by 0 bases, with 17 bases between. CDR3 sequence: CAIERDRRSSGNTIYF. Written as DNA, the CDR3 is TGTGCCATCGAAAGAGACAGGCGCTCCTCTGGAAACACCATATATTTT.

This chain joins TRBV4-3 and TRBJ2-5; possibly TRBD2 for D (5 bases). CDR1 and CDR2 from the germline V gene are LGHNA and YSLEER. CDR3 size: 16 residues. Trimming stripped 1 base from V and 1 base from J, with 13 bases between. In nucleotides, the CDR3 is TGCGCCAGCAGCCAAGGCCGAAACGAGGGCCAAGAGACCCAGTACTTC. This sequence encodes CASSQGRNEGQETQYF.